The T cell receptor (beta chain) under discussion was sequenced for a study of OX40 agonist ivuxolimab in advanced cancers. Study information: A mean age of around 63 years, range about 20 to 85, was recorded, and under 85% were male.

Germline V gene lookup returns CDR1 SGDLS and CDR2 YYNGEE. The CDR3 is made up of 13 amino acids. The V and J ends lost 7 bases and 3 bases, in that order; junction bases with no gene match: 6. TCRdb keeps only in-frame clones here, not all; method: immunoSEQ multiplex PCR. Among approximately 9,800 clones, 77% were seen once, and the ten largest hold around 28%. The gene calls are TRBV9 and TRBJ2-7; 8 nucleotides line up with TRBD2. Sequencing was performed on CD4+ or CD8+ T cells sorted from blood, taken in a trial of the OX40 agonist ivuxolimab. This receptor was taken from an adult with an advanced solid tumor such as melanoma, head and neck, liver or kidney cancer. CDR3 bases: TGTGCCAGCGGGGGGAGCGGGAGCTACGAGCAGTACTTC. It specifies CASGGSGSYEQYF.